This entry features one T cell receptor beta chain sequence. Its antigen is unidentified. The sample originates from a study of blood T cells in healthy people across ages. Study-wide results and limits: Estimated diversity across one million T cells was deemed an underestimate.

Combining a sample-barcoded 5' primer with a J-beta primer mix, a second PCR ran for roughly 7 to 12 cycles. Every sample returned 2.5 million or more CDR3-containing paired-end reads. MiXCR, run by TCRdb on the 5' RACE reads, gives a single entry per CDR3 protein. The sample yields under 2,000,000 distinct CDR3 sequences, about 50% seen once. CDR3 size: 14 residues. From germline, CDR1 is LGHNA and CDR2 YSLEER. Trimming pared 4 bases from V and 10 bases from J, leaving 19 bases between. The sequenced material came from blood. The clonotype was recovered from a woman in her 40s in good health. The rearrangement joins TRBV4-3 to TRBJ1-2, with a weak D call TRBD1 (6 bases). The CDR3 sequence: CASSRGEARGLYTF. CDR3 in DNA: TGCGCCAGCAGCCGAGGGGAGGCCAGGGGCCTCTACACCTTC.